The 10 T cell receptor beta chains in this list originate from one sample, sequenced in a study of molecular identifiers for immune sequencing clone quantification. From the PCR reads, TCRdb called clonotypes with MiXCR, one entry per CDR3 protein. The sample records 250,000 to 350,000 distinct CDR3 sequences, around a fifth being singletons. Sequencing was carried out using naive CD8+ T cells from blood, with Jurkat cell RNA spiked in. Stated subset: FACS-sorted CD8+CD4-CCR7+CD45RA+ naive T cells. These receptors were collected from a human donor in good health. Some libraries in this study had Jurkat cell RNA spiked in.

This clonotype was detected many times. The chain employs TRBV6-1 and TRBJ1-5, with 7 bases aligning to TRBD1. With 3 bases clipped from V and 5 bases from J, the junction kept 7 bases outside the gene matches. This CDR3 contains 15 residues. Germline values: CDR1 MNHNS, CDR2 SASEGT. The CDR3 region is CASSDRQGFYQPQHF. CDR3 bases: TGTGCCAGCAGTGATCGACAGGGTTTCTATCAGCCCCAGCATTTT.

In its sample, this clonotype was seen many times. The chain is built from TRBV5-6 and TRBJ1-6; the match to TRBD1 covers 8 bases. CDR3 length: 14 amino acids. Germline CDR1 is SGHDT and CDR2 is YYEEEE. The trim removed 4 bases at V and 9 bases at J, leaving 6 bases unmatched. The CDR3 DNA reads TGTGCCAGCAGCCATTGGACAGGGCTTTCACCCCTCCACTTT. This encodes CASSHWTGLSPLHF.

This clonotype was recorded at least ten times. The chain couples TRBV7-9 to TRBJ2-7; TRBD1 aligns across 8 bases. Trimming removed 4 bases from V and 4 bases from J; junction bases left unmatched: 6. The CDR3 has 14 amino acids. In germline, CDR1 is SEHNR, CDR2 FQNEAQ (reference sequence). CDR3 sequence: CASSSGQGLYEQYF. CDR3 nucleotide sequence: TGTGCCAGCAGCTCAGGACAGGGACTGTACGAGCAGTACTTC.

This clonotype was picked up a small number of times. The rearrangement uses TRBV19 and TRBJ2-7, with a possible D match to TRBD1 (5 bases). This CDR3 comprises 13 residues. Germline V gives CDR1 LNHDA, CDR2 SQIVND (reference sequence). Trimming cost V 8 bases and J 2 bases, with 13 bases left between them. CDR3 sequence reads: CASSPRQTYEQYF. The CDR3 coding sequence is TGTGCCAGTTCTCCGAGACAGACCTACGAGCAGTACTTC.

This clonotype has a count of ten or more. The chain employs TRBV4-3 and TRBJ1-1; 7 bases map to TRBD1. V shed 3 bases and J 3 bases; nucleotides not matched to a gene: 4. This CDR3 has 14 amino acids. The germline V gene has CDR1 LGHNA and CDR2 YSLEER. CDR3 in amino acids: CASSHRDSYTEAFF. In nucleotides, the CDR3 is TGCGCCAGCAGCCACAGGGACAGCTACACTGAAGCTTTCTTT.

This clonotype was counted at least ten times. This chain uses TRBV29-1 with TRBJ2-2, with 8 bases lining up with TRBD1. With 0 bases clipped from V and 8 bases from J, the junction kept 11 bases outside the gene matches. Per the germline V gene, CDR1 is SQVTM and CDR2 is ANQGSEA. The CDR3 is 16 residues long. The CDR3 sequence is CSVEDQGDRLSGELFF. The CDR3 DNA is TGCAGCGTTGAAGATCAGGGGGACAGGCTGTCGGGGGAGCTGTTTTTT.

There are many counts of this clonotype. The chain employs TRBV13 and TRBJ1-5; perhaps TRBD1 as D (6 bases). This CDR3 comprises 14 residues. Germline values: CDR1 PRHDT, CDR2 FYEKMQ (reference sequence). V shed 5 bases and J shed 6 bases, with 14 bases lying between them. This CDR3 is CASSQNREVQPQHF. The CDR3 coding sequence is TGTGCCAGCAGCCAAAACAGGGAGGTTCAGCCCCAGCATTTT.

Many counts were recorded for this clonotype. The gene calls are TRBV12-3 or TRBV12-4 and TRBJ1-6; 8 nucleotides agree with TRBD1. V trimming: 8 bases; J trimming: 5 bases; junction bases outside the gene matches: 5. This CDR3 contains 14 residues. CDR3 residues: CASGSGGHNSPLHF. CDR3 sequence (DNA): TGTGCCAGCGGGTCAGGGGGCCATAATTCACCCCTCCACTTT.

This clonotype turned up a few times. The V and J genes are TRBV7-8 and TRBJ2-3; 15 bases match TRBD2. V was pared by 4 bases and J by 2 bases, with 10 bases of the junction left unmatched. CDR1 is SGHVS, CDR2 FQNEAQ, per germline. The CDR3 is 19 amino acids. CDR3 sequence: CASSSPPWTSGGVTDTQYF. As DNA, the CDR3 is TGTGCCAGCAGCTCTCCGCCTTGGACTAGCGGGGGGGTCACAGATACGCAGTATTTT.

The chain's CDR3 is CSVEDWAIPGIQYF. The CDR3 region has the DNA TGCAGCGTTGAAGATTGGGCGATCCCAGGCATTCAGTACTTC. The gene calls are TRBV29-1 and TRBJ2-4; no definite D call. V dropped 0 bases and J dropped 9 bases, with 15 bases sitting between them. The V gene's germline CDR1 is SQVTM and CDR2 ANQGSEA. This CDR3 is 14 amino acids long.